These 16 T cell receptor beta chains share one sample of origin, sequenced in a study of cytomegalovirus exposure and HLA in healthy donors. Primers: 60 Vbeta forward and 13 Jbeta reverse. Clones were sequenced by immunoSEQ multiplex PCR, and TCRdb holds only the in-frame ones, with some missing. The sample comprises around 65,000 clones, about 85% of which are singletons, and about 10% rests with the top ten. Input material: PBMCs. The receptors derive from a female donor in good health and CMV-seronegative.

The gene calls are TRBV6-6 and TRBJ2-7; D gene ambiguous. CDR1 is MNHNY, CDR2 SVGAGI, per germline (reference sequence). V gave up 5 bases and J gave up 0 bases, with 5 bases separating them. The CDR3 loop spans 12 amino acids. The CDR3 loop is CASSTSSYEQYF. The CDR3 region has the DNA TGTGCCAGCAGTACAAGCTCCTACGAGCAGTACTTC.

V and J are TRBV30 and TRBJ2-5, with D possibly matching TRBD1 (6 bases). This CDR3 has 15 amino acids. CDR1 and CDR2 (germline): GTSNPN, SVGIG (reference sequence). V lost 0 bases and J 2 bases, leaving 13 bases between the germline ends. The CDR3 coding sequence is TGTGCCTGGAGTGTCGGGGCAGGGGAGCAAGAGACCCAGTACTTC. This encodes CAWSVGAGEQETQYF.

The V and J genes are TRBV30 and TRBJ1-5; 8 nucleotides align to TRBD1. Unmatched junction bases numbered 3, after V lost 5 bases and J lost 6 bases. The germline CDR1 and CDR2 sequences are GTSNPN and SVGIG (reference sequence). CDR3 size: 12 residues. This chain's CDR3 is CAWGQGGQPQHF. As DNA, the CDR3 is TGTGCCTGGGGACAGGGAGGTCAGCCCCAGCATTTT.

CDR3 sequence: CASSDKTGGVLYNEQFF. The DNA for the CDR3 is TGTGCCAGCAGTGATAAAACCGGGGGAGTTTTGTACAATGAGCAGTTCTTC. The chain is built from TRBV6-4 and TRBJ2-1; TRBD2 might be the D (6 bases). Germline assignment: CDR1 MRHNA and CDR2 SNTAGT. V lost 3 bases to trimming and J lost 4 bases, with 19 bases between them. This CDR3 has 17 amino acids.

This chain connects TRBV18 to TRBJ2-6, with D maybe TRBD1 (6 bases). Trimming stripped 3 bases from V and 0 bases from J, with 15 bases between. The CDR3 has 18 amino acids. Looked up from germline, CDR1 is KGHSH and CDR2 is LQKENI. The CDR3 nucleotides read TGTGCCAGCTCACCCTTGCCAGGGGTTGGCTCTGGGGCCAACGTCCTGACTTTC. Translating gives CASSPLPGVGSGANVLTF.

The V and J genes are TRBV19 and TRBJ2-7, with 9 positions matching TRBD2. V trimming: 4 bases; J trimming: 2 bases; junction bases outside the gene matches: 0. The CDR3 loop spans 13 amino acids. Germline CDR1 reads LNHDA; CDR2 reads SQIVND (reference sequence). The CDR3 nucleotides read TGTGCCAGTAGTAGCGGGAGGGCCTACGAGCAGTACTTC. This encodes CASSSGRAYEQYF. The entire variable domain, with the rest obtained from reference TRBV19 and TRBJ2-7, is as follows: DGGITQSPKYLFRKEGQNVTLSCEQNLNHDAMYWYRQDPGQGLRLIYYSQIVNDFQKGDIAEGYSVSREKKESFPLTVTSAQKNPTAFYLCASSSGRAYEQYFGPGTRLTVT.

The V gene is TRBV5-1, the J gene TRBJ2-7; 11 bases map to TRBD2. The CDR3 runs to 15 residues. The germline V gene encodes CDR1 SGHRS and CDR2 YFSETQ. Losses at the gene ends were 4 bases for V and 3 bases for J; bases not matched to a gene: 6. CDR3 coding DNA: TGCGCCAGCAGCGGTAGCGGGAGGGGGGGCTACGAGCAGTACTTC. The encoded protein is CASSGSGRGGYEQYF.

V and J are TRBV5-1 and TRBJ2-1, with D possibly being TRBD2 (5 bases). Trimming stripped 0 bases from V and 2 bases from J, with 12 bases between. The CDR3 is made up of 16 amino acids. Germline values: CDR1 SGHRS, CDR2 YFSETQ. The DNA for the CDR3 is TGCGCCAGCAGCTTGGATGTCGGGAAAGCCTACAATGAGCAGTTCTTC. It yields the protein CASSLDVGKAYNEQFF.

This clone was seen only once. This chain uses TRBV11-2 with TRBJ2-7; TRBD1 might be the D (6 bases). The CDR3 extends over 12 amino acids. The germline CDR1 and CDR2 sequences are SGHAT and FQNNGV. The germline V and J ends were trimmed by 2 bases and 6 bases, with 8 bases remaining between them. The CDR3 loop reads CASSLRGSEQYF. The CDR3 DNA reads TGTGCCAGCAGCTTAAGGGGGTCCGAGCAGTACTTC.

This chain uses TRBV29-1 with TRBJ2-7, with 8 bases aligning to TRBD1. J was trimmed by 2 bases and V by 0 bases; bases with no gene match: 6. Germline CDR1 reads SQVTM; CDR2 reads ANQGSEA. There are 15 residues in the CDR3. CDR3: CSVEEGDRMPYEQYF. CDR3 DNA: TGCAGCGTTGAAGAAGGGGACAGGATGCCCTACGAGCAGTACTTC.

The CDR3 nucleotides read TGTGCCAGCGGACTAGCGGGTCCCTACGAGCAGTACTTC. This translates into CASGLAGPYEQYF. The chain employs TRBV19 and TRBJ2-7, with TRBD2 matching 11 bases. Per the germline V gene, CDR1 is LNHDA and CDR2 is SQIVND (reference sequence). V gave up 9 bases and J gave up 2 bases; unmatched junction bases: 3. The CDR3 spans 13 residues. The full variable domain, its missing parts supplied by reference TRBV19 and TRBJ2-7, is DGGITQSPKYLFRKEGQNVTLSCEQNLNHDAMYWYRQDPGQGLRLIYYSQIVNDFQKGDIAEGYSVSREKKESFPLTVTSAQKNPTAFYLCASGLAGPYEQYFGPGTRLTVT.

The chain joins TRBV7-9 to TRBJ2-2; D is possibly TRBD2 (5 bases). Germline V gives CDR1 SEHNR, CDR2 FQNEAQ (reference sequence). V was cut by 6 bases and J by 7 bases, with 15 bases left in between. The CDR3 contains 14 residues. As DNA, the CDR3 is TGTGCCAGCAGTTCCTGGGAGTATAACGGGGAGCTGTTTTTT. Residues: CASSSWEYNGELFF.

The CDR3 DNA reads TGTGCCAGCAGCCAAGAGGTAGCGGGATACTACGAGCAGTACTTC. Its protein is CASSQEVAGYYEQYF. The chain combines TRBV5-4 with TRBJ2-7, with 8 bases that match TRBD2. The CDR3 consists of 15 residues. Per the germline V gene, CDR1 is SGHNT and CDR2 is YYREEE (reference sequence). V dropped 4 bases and J dropped 3; count of bases not matched to a gene: 9.

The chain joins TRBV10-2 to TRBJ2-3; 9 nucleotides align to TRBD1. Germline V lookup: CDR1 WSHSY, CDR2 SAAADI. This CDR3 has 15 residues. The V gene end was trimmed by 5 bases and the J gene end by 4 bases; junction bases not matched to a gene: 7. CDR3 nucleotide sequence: TGCGCCAGCAGTCAGGGACAGGGAGCCCCAGATACGCAGTATTTT. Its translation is CASSQGQGAPDTQYF.

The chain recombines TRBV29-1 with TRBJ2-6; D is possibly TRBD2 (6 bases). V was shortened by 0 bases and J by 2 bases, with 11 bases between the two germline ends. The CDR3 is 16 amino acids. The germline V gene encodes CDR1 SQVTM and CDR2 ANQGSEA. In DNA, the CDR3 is TGCAGCGTTGAAGATCGAGGAGGGGCTGGGGCCAACGTCCTGACTTTC. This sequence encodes CSVEDRGGAGANVLTF.

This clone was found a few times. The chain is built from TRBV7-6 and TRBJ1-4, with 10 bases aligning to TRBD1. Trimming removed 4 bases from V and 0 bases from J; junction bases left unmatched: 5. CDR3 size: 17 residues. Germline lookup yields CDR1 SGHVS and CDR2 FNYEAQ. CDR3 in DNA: TGTGCCAGCAGCTCCCGACAGGGGGCCGCAACTAATGAAAAACTGTTTTTT. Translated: CASSSRQGAATNEKLFF.